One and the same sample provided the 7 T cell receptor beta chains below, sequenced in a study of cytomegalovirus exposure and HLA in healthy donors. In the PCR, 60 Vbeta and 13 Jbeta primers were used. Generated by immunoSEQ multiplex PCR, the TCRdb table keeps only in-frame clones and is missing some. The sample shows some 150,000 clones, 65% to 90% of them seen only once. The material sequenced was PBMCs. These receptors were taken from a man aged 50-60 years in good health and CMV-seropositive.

In DNA form, the CDR3 reads TGTGCCGCCGGATCTGGAGGTTACACCGGGGAGCTGTTTTTT. Residues: CAAGSGGYTGELFF. The V call is TRBV10-3, the J call TRBJ2-2, with D possibly matching TRBD2 (5 bases). This CDR3 region has 14 residues. Trimming took 11 bases from V and 3 from J, leaving 16 bases between them. CDR1 and CDR2 from the germline V gene are ENHRY and SYGVKD.

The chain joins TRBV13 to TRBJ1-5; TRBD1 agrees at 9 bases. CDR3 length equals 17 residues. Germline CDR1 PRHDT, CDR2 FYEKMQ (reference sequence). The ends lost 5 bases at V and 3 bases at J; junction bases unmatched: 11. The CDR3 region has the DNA TGTGCCAGCAGCCGAGGCCTTGGACAGGGGTCCAATCAGCCCCAGCATTTT. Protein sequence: CASSRGLGQGSNQPQHF. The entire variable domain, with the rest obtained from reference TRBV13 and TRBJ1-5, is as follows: AAGVIQSPRHLIKEKRETATLKCYPIPRHDTVYWYQQGPGQDPQFLISFYEKMQSDKGSIPDRFSAQQFSDYHSELNMSSLELGDSALYFCASSRGLGQGSNQPQHFGDGTRLSIL.

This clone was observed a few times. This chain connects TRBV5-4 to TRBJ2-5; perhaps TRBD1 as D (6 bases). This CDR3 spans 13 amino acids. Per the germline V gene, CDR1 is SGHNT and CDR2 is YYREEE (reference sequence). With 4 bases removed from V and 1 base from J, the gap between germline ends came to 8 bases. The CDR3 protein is CASSQTGQETQYF. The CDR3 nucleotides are TGTGCCAGCAGCCAGACAGGCCAAGAGACCCAGTACTTC.

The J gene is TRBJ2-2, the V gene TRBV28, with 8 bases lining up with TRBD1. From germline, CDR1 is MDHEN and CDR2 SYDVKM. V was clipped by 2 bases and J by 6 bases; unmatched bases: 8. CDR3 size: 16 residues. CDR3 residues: CASSLNQGARSGELFF. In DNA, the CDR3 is TGTGCCAGCAGTTTAAATCAGGGGGCGCGGTCCGGGGAGCTGTTTTTT.

The CDR3 DNA sequence: TGTGCCAGCAGAGATAGGAGCTCCTACAATGAGCAGTTCTTC. This encodes CASRDRSSYNEQFF. The chain recombines TRBV2 with TRBJ2-1, with D uncertain. From germline, CDR1 is SNHLY and CDR2 FYNNEI. V lost 6 bases and J lost 0, with 9 bases in between. The CDR3 length is 14 residues.

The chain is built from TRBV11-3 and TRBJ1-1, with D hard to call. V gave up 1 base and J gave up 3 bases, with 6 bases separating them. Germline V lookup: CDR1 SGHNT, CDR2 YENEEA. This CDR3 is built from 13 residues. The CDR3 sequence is CASSLVADTEAFF. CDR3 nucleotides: TGTGCCAGCAGCTTAGTGGCTGACACTGAAGCTTTCTTT.

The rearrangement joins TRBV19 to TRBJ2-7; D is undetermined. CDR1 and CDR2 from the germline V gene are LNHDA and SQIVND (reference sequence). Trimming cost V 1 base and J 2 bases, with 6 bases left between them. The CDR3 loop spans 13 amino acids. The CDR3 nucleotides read TGTGCCAGTAGTATAGCCGTCGCCTACGAGCAGTACTTC. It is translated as CASSIAVAYEQYF. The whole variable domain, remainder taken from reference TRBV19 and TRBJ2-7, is DGGITQSPKYLFRKEGQNVTLSCEQNLNHDAMYWYRQDPGQGLRLIYYSQIVNDFQKGDIAEGYSVSREKKESFPLTVTSAQKNPTAFYLCASSIAVAYEQYFGPGTRLTVT.